A selection of T cell receptor beta chains follows, all from one sample in a study of beta chain features in type 1 diabetes. Sequencing used immunoSEQ multiplex PCR; TCRdb keeps in-frame clones, though not all of them. The data contain 160,000 or so clones, roughly 11% of them seen just once; the ten biggest clones take up about 2.1%. Sequenced material: central memory CD4+ T cells from blood. These receptors originate from a man aged 18 to 30 in good health. Both conserved end residues are part of each CDR3. The D gene is left open where the match is weak. The listing skips clone size in some rows; elsewhere it reads once, few, many or a size class.

abundance	v_gene	j_gene	d_gene	CDR3aa	CDR3nt
few	TRBV29-1	TRBJ1-3	NA	CSGAPRSGNTIYF	TGCAGCGGGGCCCCGCGCTCTGGAAACACCATATATTTT
few	TRBV9	TRBJ2-3	NA	CASSQSDSVTDTQYF	TGTGCCAGCAGCCAATCCGACAGCGTCACAGATACGCAGTATTTT
few	TRBV10-3	TRBJ1-2	NA	CAISEDGGPQGYTF	TGTGCCATCAGTGAGGACGGGGGGCCCCAAGGCTACACCTTC
few	TRBV5-1	TRBJ2-5	NA	CASTPPGTQETQYF	TGCGCCAGCACCCCCCCAGGGACCCAAGAGACCCAGTACTTC
few	TRBV9	TRBJ2-5	NA	CASSVGGGSFETQYF	TGTGCCAGCAGCGTAGGGGGCGGAAGCTTTGAGACCCAGTACTTC
NA	TRBV7-3	TRBJ2-3	NA	CASSPAGPDTQYF	TGTGCCAGCAGCCCCGCGGGGCCAGATACGCAGTATTTT
NA	TRBV5-1	TRBJ2-1	NA	CASSLESGNEQFF	TGCGCCAGCAGCTTGGAATCCGGCAATGAGCAGTTCTTC
few	TRBV5-4	TRBJ2-5	NA	CASSGGLKGETQYF	TGTGCCAGCAGCGGGGGACTTAAAGGGGAGACCCAGTACTTC
NA	TRBV9	TRBJ2-5	TRBD1	CASSVGTGGRETQYF	TGTGCCAGCAGCGTAGGGACAGGGGGGAGGGAGACCCAGTACTTC
NA	TRBV9	TRBJ2-2	NA	CASSVGQGRFSSGELFF	TGTGCCAGCAGCGTAGGGCAGGGAAGATTTAGCTCCGGGGAGCTGTTTTTT
NA	TRBV7-2	TRBJ1-5	NA	CASSPALAQQPQHF	TGTGCCAGCTCCCCCGCGCTGGCCCAACAGCCCCAGCATTTT
few	TRBV9	TRBJ2-3	NA	CASSVVQGLSTDTQYF	TGTGCCAGCAGCGTAGTACAGGGACTATCGACAGATACGCAGTATTTT
few	TRBV7-2	TRBJ2-3	TRBD2	CASSLESSGSRADTQYF	TGTGCCAGCAGCTTAGAGTCTAGCGGGAGTAGGGCAGATACGCAGTATTTT
many	TRBV6-4	TRBJ2-6	TRBD1	CASSPGTASAGANVLTF	TGTGCCAGCAGTCCGGGGACAGCGAGTGCTGGGGCCAACGTCCTGACTTTC
few	TRBV28	TRBJ2-1	TRBD2	CGSGGGSYNEQFF	TGTGGCAGCGGGGGAGGCTCCTACAATGAGCAGTTCTTC
few	TRBV2	TRBJ1-5	NA	CASSEGNQPQHF	TGTGCCAGCAGTGAAGGCAATCAGCCCCAGCATTTT
NA	TRBV4-1	TRBJ2-1	NA	CASSQERVGEQFF	TGCGCCAGCAGCCAAGAACGGGTTGGGGAGCAGTTCTTC